What follows are 22 T cell receptor beta chains derived from one specimen sequenced in a study of CD4+ T cells in melanoma. The method was immunoSEQ multiplex PCR; TCRdb's version includes in-frame clones alone and lacks a portion of them. Among more than 90,000 clones listed, about nine tenths were seen once. Sequences were obtained from peripheral blood. These receptor sequences come from a human donor with melanoma.

The rearrangement uses TRBV6-5 and TRBJ1-2; D gene unclear. Germline V lookup: CDR1 MNHEY, CDR2 SVGAGI. V gave up 0 bases and J gave up 5 bases, with 10 bases separating them. This CDR3 contains 14 residues. CDR3 bases: TGTGCCAGCAGTTACTCGTCAGGATATTATGGCTACACCTTC. This sequence encodes CASSYSSGYYGYTF.

The J gene is TRBJ2-3, the V gene TRBV7-3; no clear D gene. The CDR3 is 14 amino acids. Germline V gene lookup returns CDR1 SGHTA and CDR2 FQGTGA. Trimming left V 1 base short and J 8 bases short, with 13 bases between. The chain's CDR3 is CASSLSGSTSTQYF. In DNA form, the CDR3 reads TGTGCCAGCAGCTTAAGTGGGTCTACAAGTACGCAGTATTTT.

The rearrangement joins TRBV29-1 to TRBJ1-2, with 7 bases aligning to TRBD1. J was trimmed by 7 bases and V by 7 bases; bases with no gene match: 12. The CDR3 has 13 residues. CDR1 and CDR2 (germline): SQVTM, ANQGSEA. The CDR3 is CSANGQAFSGYTF. The CDR3 nucleotides read TGCAGCGCGAACGGACAGGCCTTCTCTGGCTACACCTTC.

The chain links TRBV5-1 to TRBJ2-3; TRBD2 agrees at 11 bases. V gave up 0 bases and J gave up 4 bases; unmatched junction bases: 4. The germline CDR1 and CDR2 sequences are SGHRS and YFSETQ. The CDR3 sequence is 16 residues long. CDR3 sequence reads: CASSLDSGGAPDTQYF. In nucleotides, the CDR3 is TGCGCCAGCAGCTTGGATAGCGGGGGGGCTCCAGATACGCAGTATTTT.

This clone is judged medium-sized. The chain links TRBV19 to TRBJ1-4; D is unresolved. This CDR3 contains 13 residues. Germline loops: CDR1 LNHDA, CDR2 SQIVND (reference sequence). V was pared by 5 bases and J by 8 bases, with 12 bases between. The CDR3 reads CASSEFLREKLFF. The CDR3 nucleotides are TGTGCCAGTAGTGAGTTTCTTCGGGAAAAACTGTTTTTT.

V usage is TRBV20-1 and J usage is TRBJ2-7, with D perhaps TRBD1 (6 bases). Deletions cut 3 bases from V and 4 bases from J, with 7 bases between. This CDR3 comprises 11 residues. Germline assignment: CDR1 DFQATT and CDR2 SNEGSKA (reference sequence). CDR3 nucleotides: TGCAGTGCTAGGGGACAATACGAGCAGTACTTC. It yields the protein CSARGQYEQYF.

The chain uses TRBV27 and TRBJ2-6; D may be TRBD1 (5 bases). CDR1 is MNHEY, CDR2 SMNVEV, per germline (reference sequence). Trimming took off 1 base at V and 1 base at J, with 8 bases between the two ends. The CDR3 loop spans 16 amino acids. The CDR3 nucleotides are TGTGCCAGCAGTTTATTTCAGGGATCTGGGGCCAACGTCCTGACTTTC. Protein sequence: CASSLFQGSGANVLTF.

This chain links TRBV7-9 with TRBJ2-2; a weak D match, TRBD2 (5 bases). Between the trimmed V and J ends, which lost 8 bases and 5 bases, there was a span of 6 bases. This CDR3 comprises 11 residues. Germline CDR1 is SEHNR and CDR2 is FQNEAQ (reference sequence). The CDR3 protein is CASSGTGELFF. In nucleotides, the CDR3 is TGTGCCAGCTCGGGGACCGGGGAGCTGTTTTTT.

The CDR3 nucleotides read TGTGCCAGCAGCTTCGTCCTAGCGGGCAATGAGCAGTTCTTC. This encodes CASSFVLAGNEQFF. The chain employs TRBV7-9 and TRBJ2-1; 8 bases are a match to TRBD2. Germline CDR1 reads SEHNR; CDR2 reads FQNEAQ (reference sequence). V lost 3 bases to trimming and J lost 6 bases; unmatched junction nucleotides: 4. The CDR3 runs 14 residues.

This clone was counted a few times. The V gene is TRBV27, the J gene TRBJ1-1; TRBD1 agrees at 9 bases. CDR1 and CDR2 from the germline V gene are MNHEY and SMNVEV (reference sequence). This CDR3 has 12 amino acids. V gave up 8 bases and J gave up 8 bases; unmatched junction bases: 6. The CDR3 here is CASEDRGGEAFF. CDR3 coding DNA: TGTGCCAGCGAGGACAGGGGTGGGGAAGCTTTCTTT.

The chain couples TRBV30 to TRBJ1-2; 9 positions match TRBD1. Losses at the gene ends were 3 bases for V and 10 bases for J; bases not matched to a gene: 9. From germline, CDR1 is GTSNPN and CDR2 SVGIG (reference sequence). The CDR3 extends over 13 amino acids. Here the CDR3 reads CAWRGGQGRSYTF. In DNA form, the CDR3 reads TGTGCCTGGAGGGGGGGACAGGGACGTTCCTACACCTTC. The complete variable domain, with remaining parts taken from reference TRBV30 and TRBJ1-2, reads SQTIHQWPATLVQPVGSPLSLECTVEGTSNPNLYWYRQAAGRGLQLLFYSVGIGQISSEVPQNLSASRPQDRQFILSSKKLLLSDSGFYLCAWRGGQGRSYTFGSGTRLTVV.

The chain combines TRBV27 with TRBJ2-1; D is possibly TRBD2 (5 bases). The CDR3 is 15 residues long. Germline CDR1 and CDR2: MNHEY and SMNVEV (reference sequence). V lost 7 bases and J 2 bases, leaving 15 bases between the germline ends. CDR3 in DNA: TGTGCCAGCACCCCTTCGGGGATGACCTACAATGAGCAGTTCTTC. It translates to CASTPSGMTYNEQFF.

The V and J genes are TRBV7-9 and TRBJ2-7; tentatively, D is TRBD1 (5 bases). The V gene lost 1 base and the J gene lost 2 bases, with 9 bases spanning the gap. The germline V gene has CDR1 SEHNR and CDR2 FQNEAQ (reference sequence). The CDR3 is made up of 14 amino acids. For the CDR3, the DNA is TGTGCCAGCAGCTTAGGTGAAGGGGCCTACGAGCAGTACTTC. This gives the protein CASSLGEGAYEQYF.

The chain carries TRBV7-9 and TRBJ2-7; maybe TRBD1 (6 bases). CDR3 length equals 14 residues. The germline V gene encodes CDR1 SEHNR and CDR2 FQNEAQ (reference sequence). V was shortened by 2 bases and J by 2 bases, with 10 bases between the two germline ends. The CDR3 loop is CASSLLGGTYEQYF. The CDR3 nucleotides are TGTGCCAGCAGCTTATTAGGGGGTACCTACGAGCAGTACTTC.

This chain joins TRBV4-3 and TRBJ2-1, with 15 positions matching TRBD2. The CDR3 runs 19 residues. From germline, CDR1 is LGHNA and CDR2 YSLEER. Losses at the gene ends were 1 base for V and 7 bases for J; bases not matched to a gene: 11. The CDR3 spells CASSQASGLAGGPGNEQFF. CDR3 in DNA: TGCGCCAGCAGCCAAGCCTCCGGACTAGCGGGAGGGCCGGGGAATGAGCAGTTCTTC.

The rearrangement joins TRBV7-2 to TRBJ2-3; D is possibly TRBD1 or TRBD2 (5 bases each). CDR1 and CDR2 (germline): SGHTA, FQGNSA. Trimming stripped 3 bases from V and 2 bases from J, with 9 bases between. This CDR3 region has 14 residues. The CDR3 nucleotides are TGTGCCAGCAGCTTGGGACGGATCACAGATACGCAGTATTTT. Amino acids: CASSLGRITDTQYF.

This rearrangement joins TRBV4-1 to TRBJ2-3, with TRBD2 matching over 11 bases. Unmatched junction bases numbered 5, after V lost 4 bases and J lost 2 bases. Germline assignment: CDR1 MGHRA and CDR2 YSYEKL. The CDR3 extends over 16 amino acids. The CDR3 is CASSPLGLAVTDTQYF. The CDR3 nucleotides read TGCGCCAGCAGCCCACTGGGACTAGCGGTCACAGATACGCAGTATTTT.

V usage is TRBV5-1 and J usage is TRBJ2-6, with a tentative D call TRBD1 (5 bases). V shed 5 bases and J shed 0 bases, with 12 bases lying between them. CDR3 length equals 16 residues. Germline V gene data show CDR1 as SGHRS and CDR2 as YFSETQ. The CDR3 loop reads CASSPMTASGANVLTF. CDR3 DNA: TGCGCCAGCAGTCCTATGACAGCCTCTGGGGCCAACGTCCTGACTTTC.

This clone was counted once. In nucleotides, the CDR3 is TGTGCCAGCAGCCCAGAGGTACGGACTGTCTCCTACGAGCAGTACTTC. It encodes CASSPEVRTVSYEQYF. V and J are TRBV9 and TRBJ2-7, with D possibly matching TRBD2 (5 bases). The V and J ends lost 4 bases and 0 bases respectively, with 17 bases between them. CDR1 is SGDLS, CDR2 YYNGEE, per germline. The CDR3 has 16 residues.

V gene TRBV28 combines with J gene TRBJ1-6; D gene ambiguous. This CDR3 comprises 15 residues. CDR1 MDHEN and CDR2 SYDVKM come from the germline V gene. V lost 5 bases, J lost 9 bases, and 17 bases lay in between. The CDR3 bases are TGTGCCAGCAGTCCGGGGAACACAGCTTCTTCACCCCTCCACTTT. This codes for CASSPGNTASSPLHF.

This clone occurred once. This chain joins TRBV28 and TRBJ2-1, with 12 bases identical to TRBD2. The V segment lost 4 bases and the J segment 7 bases; nucleotides outside the gene matches: 8. Germline V lookup: CDR1 MDHEN, CDR2 SYDVKM. This CDR3 region has 16 residues. The CDR3 nucleotides are TGTGCCAGCAGTTCCCTAGCGGGGGGGCCAGGGAATGAGCAGTTCTTC. This codes for CASSSLAGGPGNEQFF. Complete variable domain (other parts from reference TRBV28 and TRBJ2-1): DVKVTQSSRYLVKRTGEKVFLECVQDMDHENMFWYRQDPGLGLRLIYFSYDVKMKEKGDIPEGYSVSREKKERFSLILESASTNQTSMYLCASSSLAGGPGNEQFFGPGTRLTVL.

The V call is TRBV7-2, the J call TRBJ2-3; the match to TRBD1 covers 7 bases. Germline V gene data show CDR1 as SGHTA and CDR2 as FQGNSA. V lost 7 bases to trimming and J lost 4 bases; unmatched junction nucleotides: 8. The CDR3 totals 14 residues. The CDR3 region is CASTPKTGSDTQYF. The CDR3 nucleotides are TGTGCCAGCACCCCAAAGACAGGGTCAGATACGCAGTATTTT.